This T cell receptor beta chain was found in a study of identical twins. Study outcomes and limitations: Where out-of-frame alpha sequences were twin-shared, they showed excess low generation probability. Weaker excess sharing between twins was seen in beta out-of-frame sequences.

TCRdb analysed the 5' RACE reads with MiXCR anew, one entry per CDR3 protein. The sample carries around 650,000 distinct CDR3 sequences, under 8.5% recorded once. Concerning this clonotype: What it binds is not known.

The CDR3 spans 18 residues. J was trimmed by 2 bases and V by 6 bases; bases with no gene match: 14. CDR1 is MDHEN, CDR2 SYDVKM, per germline. Another study also made use of these data, one on yellow fever vaccine responses in identical twins.

The TCR sequence derives from a woman aged 18-29 years in good health. Input material: PBMCs. The chain is built from TRBV28 and TRBJ2-2; TRBD1 aligns across 8 bases. The CDR3 nucleotides are TGTGCCAGCAGGAACCGATTAGGGACAGGAGATAACACCGGGGAGCTGTTTTTT. It yields the protein CASRNRLGTGDNTGELFF.